This T cell receptor beta chain was captured by sequencing in a study of blood T cell repertoires in COVID-19. This CDR3 has 15 amino acids. Germline-derived CDR1 and CDR2 are LNHNV and YYDKDF (reference sequence). Trimming took off 0 bases at V and 0 bases at J, with 8 bases between the two ends. This clone has just a few counts. Produced via immunoSEQ multiplex PCR; TCRdb's table is partial and in-frame only. Seen here are approximately 100,000 clones, less than 85% observed once, and the top ten hold roughly 40%. Sequences were obtained from peripheral blood. The receptor comes from a man older than 75 with acute or convalescent COVID-19. The chain couples TRBV15 to TRBJ1-1, with D uncertain. CDR3 residues: CATSRDKRVNTEAFF. The CDR3 nucleotides are TGTGCCACCAGCAGAGATAAGCGGGTGAACACTGAAGCTTTCTTT.